A selection of T cell receptor beta chains follows, all from one sample in a study of cytomegalovirus exposure and HLA in healthy donors. This table comes from immunoSEQ multiplex PCR, and its TCRdb copy is limited to in-frame clones, with some not included. The table records fewer than 85,000 clones, 72% of them present only once. The sample taken for sequencing was PBMCs. Receptors were obtained from a woman aged 40 to 50 in good health and CMV-seropositive. CDR3s include the opening cysteine and the closing phenylalanine or tryptophan. The order of the fields is clone size, V gene, J gene, CDR3 length, D gene, CDR3 DNA, CDR3 protein. A D gene is named only where the DNA matches it firmly. Clone size appears in some rows only: once, few, many, or a class for an expanded clone.

NA,TRBV10-1,TRBJ1-4,13,NA,TGCGCCAGCAGTGAGAGTAGGGGTGAAAAACTGTTTTTT,CASSESRGEKLFF
NA,TRBV10-1,TRBJ1-2,15,NA,TGCGCCAGCAGTGAGTCCGTGGGAGGGGACTATGGCTACACCTTC,CASSESVGGDYGYTF
NA,TRBV10-1,TRBJ2-3,15,NA,TGCGCCAGCAGTGATTTTACAGGGTCAGCAGATACGCAGTATTTT,CASSDFTGSADTQYF
NA,TRBV2,TRBJ2-5,15,TRBD2,TGTGCCAGCAGTGACCGCACTAGCGGGGCCGAGACCCAGTACTTC,CASSDRTSGAETQYF
once,TRBV29-1,TRBJ2-3,14,TRBD2,TGCAGCGTTGAGGGACTAGGAAGCACAGATACGCAGTATTTT,CSVEGLGSTDTQYF
few,TRBV29-1,TRBJ1-6,14,NA,TGCAGCGTGGCGGAGGGACCCGCGAATTCACCCCTCCACTTT,CSVAEGPANSPLHF
NA,TRBV29-1,TRBJ1-2,13,NA,TGCAGCGTACTGGGGAGCGGGAACTATGGCTACACCTTC,CSVLGSGNYGYTF
few,TRBV5-1,TRBJ2-7,12,NA,TGCGCCAGCAGCAACCCAGGGGCCGAGCAGTACTTC,CASSNPGAEQYF
NA,TRBV18,TRBJ1-5,15,NA,TGTGCCAGCTCACGACAGGCATATAGCAATCAGCCCCAGCATTTT,CASSRQAYSNQPQHF
NA,TRBV2,TRBJ2-2,15,TRBD1,TGTGCCAGCAGCTCCGGGACAGGGGAGACCGGGGAGCTGTTTTTT,CASSSGTGETGELFF
NA,TRBV7-6,TRBJ1-2,13,NA,TGTGCCAGCAGCCGGGGGGGCGCCTATGGCTACACCTTC,CASSRGGAYGYTF
once,TRBV2,TRBJ1-6,16,TRBD1,TGTGCCAGCAGACCGACAGGGGCCTTCAGTAATTCACCCCTCCACTTT,CASRPTGAFSNSPLHF
few,TRBV2,TRBJ1-1,14,NA,TGTGCCAGCAGGTTAAGTAGGAGTGGCACTGAAGCTTTCTTT,CASRLSRSGTEAFF
NA,TRBV29-1,TRBJ2-7,13,NA,TGCAGCGTCAGACTAGGTGGTAGGGTCGAGCAGTACTTC,CSVRLGGRVEQYF
NA,TRBV5-1,TRBJ2-1,18,NA,TGCGCCAGCAGCCCCCACGTTGGGTTCCCGTCCGGAGCGGATGAGCAGTTCTTC,CASSPHVGFPSGADEQFF
NA,TRBV10-3,TRBJ1-6,14,NA,TGTGCCATCAGTCGAGGCTCCTTCAATTCACCCCTCCACTTT,CAISRGSFNSPLHF
NA,TRBV18,TRBJ2-7,16,TRBD1,TGTGCCAGCTCACCGAAGGGACAGGGGATGGGGTACGAGCAGTACTTC,CASSPKGQGMGYEQYF
NA,TRBV7-9,TRBJ2-2,13,NA,TGTGCCAGCAGCTCCGGACAGCTCGGGGAGCTGTTTTTT,CASSSGQLGELFF
few,TRBV25-1,TRBJ1-2,11,NA,TGTGCCAGCAGTCCGGGATCTGGCTACACCTTC,CASSPGSGYTF
NA,TRBV19,TRBJ2-6,16,TRBD1,TGTGCAGCCGCGGACAGGGGGACCTCTGGGGCCAACGTCCTGACTTTC,CAAADRGTSGANVLTF
NA,TRBV19,TRBJ2-1,13,NA,TGTGCCAGTAGGGAGGGGGGGGGCGTTGAGCAGTTCTTC,CASREGGGVEQFF
NA,TRBV10-1,TRBJ2-3,13,NA,TGCGCCAGCAGTTTAACAGGGCTGGATACGCAGTATTTT,CASSLTGLDTQYF
NA,TRBV30,TRBJ2-5,15,NA,TGTGCCTGGAGTTCCTCCGGGACACTTCAAGAGACCCAGTACTTC,CAWSSSGTLQETQYF
once,TRBV2,TRBJ1-6,15,NA,TGTGCCAGCACCGCAACAGAACAGACTAATTCCCCCCTCCACTTT,CASTATEQTNSPLHF
NA,TRBV19,TRBJ1-1,15,TRBD1,TGTGCCAGTAGTACCGACAGGGTTGGCGGCACTGAAGCTTTCTTT,CASSTDRVGGTEAFF
NA,TRBV7-2,TRBJ2-5,15,TRBD2,TGTGCCAGCAGCCCCCCCCGACTAGCGGTAGAGACCCAGTACTTC,CASSPPRLAVETQYF
NA,TRBV6-5,TRBJ1-6,15,TRBD1,TGTGCCAGCAGTAACCGACAGGGTACGGATTCACCCCTCCACTTT,CASSNRQGTDSPLHF
NA,TRBV19,TRBJ2-6,17,TRBD1,TGTGCCAGTAAAAGGGGACAGGGACGCTCGAGGGCCAACGTCCTGACTTTC,CASKRGQGRSRANVLTF
NA,TRBV4-2,TRBJ2-2,15,TRBD1,TGTGCCAGCAGCCCGGGACAGGGGGCGACCGGGGAGCTGTTTTTT,CASSPGQGATGELFF
NA,TRBV25-1,TRBJ1-2,14,TRBD1,TGTGCCAGCAGTCAAACCGGGACAGGGTTTGGCTACACCTTC,CASSQTGTGFGYTF
few,TRBV4-1,TRBJ2-5,15,NA,TGCGCCAGCAGCCTCTTACAGGGTGATCAAGAGACCCAGTACTTC,CASSLLQGDQETQYF
NA,TRBV9,TRBJ2-2,14,NA,TGTGCCAGCAGCCCCGGAGACCTAACCGGGGAGCTGTTTTTT,CASSPGDLTGELFF
few,TRBV5-1,TRBJ2-5,14,NA,TGCGCCAGCAGCTTGAGGTCAGGGGACGAGACCCAGTACTTC,CASSLRSGDETQYF
NA,TRBV7-2,TRBJ2-7,15,NA,TGTGCCAGCAGCTTAGGGCAGGTTAGCTCCTACGAGCAGTACTTC,CASSLGQVSSYEQYF
NA,TRBV11-3,TRBJ2-3,13,NA,TGTGCCAGCAGCATAGACTACACAGATACGCAGTATTTT,CASSIDYTDTQYF
NA,TRBV20-1,TRBJ1-2,11,NA,TGCAGTGGGGCCCTCCTGGGTGGCTACACCTTC,CSGALLGGYTF
NA,TRBV6-5,TRBJ1-6,14,NA,TGTGCCAGCAGTTCGGGTCGCTACAATTCACCCCTCCACTTT,CASSSGRYNSPLHF
few,TRBV19,TRBJ1-5,15,TRBD1,TGTGCCAGTAGCAGAACAGGGGCGGGCAATCAGCCCCAGCATTTT,CASSRTGAGNQPQHF
NA,TRBV27,TRBJ1-1,15,NA,TGTGCCAGCAGCTTAAACCGGGATCCGGGAGCCGAAGCTTTCTTT,CASSLNRDPGAEAFF
NA,TRBV5-8,TRBJ2-4,14,NA,TGTGCCAGCAGCTTAGGACAGCGTGAAAACATTCAGTACTTC,CASSLGQRENIQYF
few,TRBV13,TRBJ1-1,14,NA,TGTGCCAGCAGCAGACAGCTTATGAACACTGAAGCTTTCTTT,CASSRQLMNTEAFF
NA,TRBV7-2,TRBJ2-7,13,NA,TGTGCCAGCAGCCTCCAAGGATCCCGGGATCAGTACTTC,CASSLQGSRDQYF
NA,TRBV19,TRBJ1-2,14,TRBD1,TGTGCCAGTACTCCAACCGGGACAGGCTATGGCTACACCTTC,CASTPTGTGYGYTF
NA,TRBV18,TRBJ1-1,15,NA,TGTGCCAGCTCACCAGGGACATATGTGAACACTGAAGCTTTCTTT,CASSPGTYVNTEAFF
few,TRBV6-1,TRBJ2-3,15,TRBD2,TGTGCCAGCAGGCTAGCGGACACTAGCACAGATACGCAGTATTTT,CASRLADTSTDTQYF
once,TRBV2,TRBJ1-1,13,NA,TGTGCCAGCAGCAGGGATATGAACACTGAAGCTTTCTTT,CASSRDMNTEAFF
NA,TRBV5-3,TRBJ2-7,22,TRBD1,TGTGCCAGAAGCTTGTTACCCGGCGGGCGTGACAGGGGACGCCATCGGGGCGGCGAGCAGTACTTC,CARSLLPGGRDRGRHRGGEQYF
NA,TRBV12-5,TRBJ2-7,12,NA,TGTGCTAGTGGTTTGGACGGGAGAGCGCAGTACTTC,CASGLDGRAQYF
many,TRBV18,TRBJ2-3,17,NA,TGTGCCAGCTCACCGGTCACCGAGACTCAGAATTCAGATACGCAGTATTTT,CASSPVTETQNSDTQYF
few,TRBV10-3,TRBJ1-2,15,TRBD1,TGTGCCATCAGTACTACCGGGACAGGGAGTAGTGGCTACACCTTC,CAISTTGTGSSGYTF
NA,TRBV5-4,TRBJ2-5,15,TRBD2,TGTGCCAGCAGCAGCGGGAACCGACTAAAAGAGACCCAGTACTTC,CASSSGNRLKETQYF
NA,TRBV30,TRBJ1-5,14,NA,TGTGCCTGGAGTGATTGGGGAGTTGGTCAGCCCCAGCATTTT,CAWSDWGVGQPQHF
NA,TRBV7-3,TRBJ2-3,18,TRBD2,TGTGCCAGCAGCTTAACGCCGGGACTAGCTGGGTTGACAGATACGCAGTATTTT,CASSLTPGLAGLTDTQYF
NA,TRBV7-6,TRBJ2-1,15,NA,TGTGCCAGCAGCTCTCAGGTGGGCTACGGGATTGAGCAGTTCTTC,CASSSQVGYGIEQFF
few,TRBV6-6,TRBJ1-1,15,NA,TGTGCCAGCAGTTACGGGGGCGGCGGGAACACTGAAGCTTTCTTT,CASSYGGGGNTEAFF
NA,TRBV7-9,TRBJ2-7,14,TRBD1,TGTGCCAGCAGCCTTGGACAGGGCTTCCACGAGCAGTACTTC,CASSLGQGFHEQYF
NA,TRBV18,TRBJ1-4,13,TRBD1,TGTGCCAGCTCAGTGGACAGGGGTGAAAAACTGTTTTTT,CASSVDRGEKLFF
NA,TRBV5-6,TRBJ1-6,13,NA,TGTGCCAGCAGCTTGGACAGTTATTCACCCCTCCACTTT,CASSLDSYSPLHF
NA,TRBV7-8,TRBJ2-5,15,NA,TGTGCCAGCAGCCTCCTACCTGTGGGCGAGGGATCCCAGTACTTC,CASSLLPVGEGSQYF
NA,TRBV19,TRBJ1-2,15,NA,TGTGCCAGTAGTCCCTCCCGGCCAGGGATCTATGGCTACACCTTC,CASSPSRPGIYGYTF